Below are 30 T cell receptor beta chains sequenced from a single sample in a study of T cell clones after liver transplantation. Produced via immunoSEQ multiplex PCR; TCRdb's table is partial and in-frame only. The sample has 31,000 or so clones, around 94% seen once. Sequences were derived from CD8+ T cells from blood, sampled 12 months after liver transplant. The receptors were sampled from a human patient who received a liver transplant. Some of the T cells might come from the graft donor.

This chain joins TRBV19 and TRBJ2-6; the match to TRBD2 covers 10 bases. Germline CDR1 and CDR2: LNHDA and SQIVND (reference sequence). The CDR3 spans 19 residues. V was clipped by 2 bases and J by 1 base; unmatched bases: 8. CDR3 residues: CASSIRGRLAGSGANVLTF. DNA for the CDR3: TGTGCCAGTAGTATAAGGGGACGACTAGCGGGTTCTGGGGCCAACGTCCTGACTTTC.

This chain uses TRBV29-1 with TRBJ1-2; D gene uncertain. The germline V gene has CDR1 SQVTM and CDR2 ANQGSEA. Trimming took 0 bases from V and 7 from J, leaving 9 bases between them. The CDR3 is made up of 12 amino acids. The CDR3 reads CSVEEMGRGYTF. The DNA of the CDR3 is TGCAGCGTTGAAGAAATGGGTCGTGGCTACACCTTC.

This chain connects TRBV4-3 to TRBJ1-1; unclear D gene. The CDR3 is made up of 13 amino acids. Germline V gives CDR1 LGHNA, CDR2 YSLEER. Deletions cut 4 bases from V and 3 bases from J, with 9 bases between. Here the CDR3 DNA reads TGCGCCAGCAGCCCCGTAGTGGACACTGAAGCTTTCTTT. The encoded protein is CASSPVVDTEAFF.

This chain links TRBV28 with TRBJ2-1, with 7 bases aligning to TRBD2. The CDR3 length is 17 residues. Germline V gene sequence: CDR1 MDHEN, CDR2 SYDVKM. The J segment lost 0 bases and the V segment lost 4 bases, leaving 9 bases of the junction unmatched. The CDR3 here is CASSSWMASGSYNEQFF. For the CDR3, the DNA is TGTGCCAGCAGTTCCTGGATGGCTAGCGGCTCCTACAATGAGCAGTTCTTC.

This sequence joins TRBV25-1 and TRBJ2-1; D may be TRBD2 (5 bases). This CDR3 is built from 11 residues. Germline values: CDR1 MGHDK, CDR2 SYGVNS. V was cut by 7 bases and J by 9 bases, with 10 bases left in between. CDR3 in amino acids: CASTLGSEQFF. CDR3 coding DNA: TGTGCCAGCACTCTAGGGAGTGAGCAGTTCTTC.

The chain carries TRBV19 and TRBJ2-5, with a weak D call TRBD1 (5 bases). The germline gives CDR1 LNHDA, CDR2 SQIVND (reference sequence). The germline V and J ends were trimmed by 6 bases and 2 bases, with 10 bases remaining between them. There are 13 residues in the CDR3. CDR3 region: CASRDRKQETQYF. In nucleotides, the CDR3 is TGTGCCAGTAGAGACAGAAAGCAAGAGACCCAGTACTTC.

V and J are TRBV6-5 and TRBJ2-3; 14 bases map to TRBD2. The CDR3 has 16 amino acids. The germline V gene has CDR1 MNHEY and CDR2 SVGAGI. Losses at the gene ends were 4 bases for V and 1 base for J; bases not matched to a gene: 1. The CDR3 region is CASSLTSGRGTDTQYF. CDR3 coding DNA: TGTGCCAGCAGTTTGACTAGCGGGAGGGGCACAGATACGCAGTATTTT.

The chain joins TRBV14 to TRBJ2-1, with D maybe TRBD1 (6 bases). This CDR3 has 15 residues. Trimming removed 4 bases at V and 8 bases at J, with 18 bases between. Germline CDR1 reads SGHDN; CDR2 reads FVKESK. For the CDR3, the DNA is TGTGCCAGCAGCCTCCGACAGGTTATCTTACATGAGCAGTTCTTC. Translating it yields CASSLRQVILHEQFF.

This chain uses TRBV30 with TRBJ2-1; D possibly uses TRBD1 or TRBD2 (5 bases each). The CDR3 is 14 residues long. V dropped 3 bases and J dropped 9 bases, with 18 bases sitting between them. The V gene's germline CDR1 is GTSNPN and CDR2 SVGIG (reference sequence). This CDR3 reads CAWRRSGWGIEQFF. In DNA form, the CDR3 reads TGTGCCTGGAGACGATCGGGCTGGGGGATTGAGCAGTTCTTC. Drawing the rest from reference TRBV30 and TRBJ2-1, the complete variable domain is SQTIHQWPATLVQPVGSPLSLECTVEGTSNPNLYWYRQAAGRGLQLLFYSVGIGQISSEVPQNLSASRPQDRQFILSSKKLLLSDSGFYLCAWRRSGWGIEQFFGPGTRLTVL.

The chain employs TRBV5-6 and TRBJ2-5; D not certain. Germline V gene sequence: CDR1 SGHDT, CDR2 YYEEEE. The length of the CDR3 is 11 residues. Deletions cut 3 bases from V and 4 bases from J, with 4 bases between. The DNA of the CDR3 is TGTGCCAGCAGCTATGGAGAGACCCAGTACTTC. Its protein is CASSYGETQYF.

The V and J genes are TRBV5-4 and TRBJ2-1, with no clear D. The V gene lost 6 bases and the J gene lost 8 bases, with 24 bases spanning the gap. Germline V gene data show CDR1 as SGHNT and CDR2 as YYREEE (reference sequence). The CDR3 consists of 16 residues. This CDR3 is CASILPGDGPDHEQFF. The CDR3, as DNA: TGTGCCAGCATCCTACCCGGAGACGGTCCGGACCATGAGCAGTTCTTC.

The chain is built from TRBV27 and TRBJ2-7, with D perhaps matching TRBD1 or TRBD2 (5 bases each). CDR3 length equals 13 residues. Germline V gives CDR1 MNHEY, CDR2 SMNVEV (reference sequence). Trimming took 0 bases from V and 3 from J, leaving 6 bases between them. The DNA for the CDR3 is TGTGCCAGCAGTTTATCTGGGGGCTACGAGCAGTACTTC. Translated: CASSLSGGYEQYF.

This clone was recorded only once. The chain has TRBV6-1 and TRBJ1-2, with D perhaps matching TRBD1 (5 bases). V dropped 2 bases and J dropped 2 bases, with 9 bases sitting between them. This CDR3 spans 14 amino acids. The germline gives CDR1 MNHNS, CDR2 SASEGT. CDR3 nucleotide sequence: TGTGCCAGCAGTGAATTCAGGGTGAACTATGGCTACACCTTC. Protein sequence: CASSEFRVNYGYTF.

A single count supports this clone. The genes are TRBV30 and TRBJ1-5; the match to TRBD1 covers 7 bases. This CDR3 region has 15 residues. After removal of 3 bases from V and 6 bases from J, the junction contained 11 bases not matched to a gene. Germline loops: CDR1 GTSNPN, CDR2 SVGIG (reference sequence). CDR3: CAWRDRQGRGQPQHF. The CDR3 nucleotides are TGTGCCTGGAGGGATAGACAGGGCCGGGGTCAGCCCCAGCATTTT.

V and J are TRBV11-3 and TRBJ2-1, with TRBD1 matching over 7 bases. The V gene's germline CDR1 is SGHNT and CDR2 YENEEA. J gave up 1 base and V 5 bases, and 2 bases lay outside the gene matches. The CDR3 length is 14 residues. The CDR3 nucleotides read TGTGCCAGCAGCCCGGACAGGTCCTACAATGAGCAGTTCTTC. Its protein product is CASSPDRSYNEQFF.

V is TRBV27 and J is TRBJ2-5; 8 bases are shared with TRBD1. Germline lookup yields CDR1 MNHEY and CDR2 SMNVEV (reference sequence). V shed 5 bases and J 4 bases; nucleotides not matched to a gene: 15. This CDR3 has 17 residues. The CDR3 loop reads CASSDGQGEDPRETQYF. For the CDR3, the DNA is TGTGCCAGCAGTGACGGACAGGGAGAAGATCCCAGAGAGACCCAGTACTTC.

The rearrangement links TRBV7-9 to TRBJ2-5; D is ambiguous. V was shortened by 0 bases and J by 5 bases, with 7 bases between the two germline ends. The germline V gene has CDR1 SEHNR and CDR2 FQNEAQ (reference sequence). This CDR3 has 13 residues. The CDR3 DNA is TGTGCCAGCAGCTTAGCAGGGCTCGAGACCCAGTACTTC. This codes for CASSLAGLETQYF.

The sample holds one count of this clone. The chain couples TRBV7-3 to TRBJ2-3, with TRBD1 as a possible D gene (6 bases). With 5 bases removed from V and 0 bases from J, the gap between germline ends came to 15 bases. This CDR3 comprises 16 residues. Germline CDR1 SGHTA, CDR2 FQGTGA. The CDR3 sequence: CASSQGSRVSTDTQYF. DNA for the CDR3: TGTGCCAGCAGCCAGGGGTCCAGGGTTAGCACAGATACGCAGTATTTT. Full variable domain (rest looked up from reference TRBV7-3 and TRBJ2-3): GAGVSQTPSNKVTEKGKYVELRCDPISGHTALYWYRQSLGQGPEFLIYFQGTGAADDSGLPNDRFFAVRPEGSVSTLKIQRTERGDSAVYLCASSQGSRVSTDTQYFGPGTRLTVL.

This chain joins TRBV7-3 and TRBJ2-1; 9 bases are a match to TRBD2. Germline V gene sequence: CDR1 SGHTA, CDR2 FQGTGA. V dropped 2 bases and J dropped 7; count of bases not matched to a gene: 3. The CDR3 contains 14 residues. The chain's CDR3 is CASSLAGGHNEQFF. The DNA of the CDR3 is TGTGCCAGCAGCTTAGCGGGAGGGCATAATGAGCAGTTCTTC.

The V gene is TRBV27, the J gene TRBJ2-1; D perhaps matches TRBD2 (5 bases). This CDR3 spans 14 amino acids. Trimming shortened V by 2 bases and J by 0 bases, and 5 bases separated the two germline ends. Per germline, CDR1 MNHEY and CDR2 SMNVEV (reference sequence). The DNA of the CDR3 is TGTGCCAGCAGTTTAGCGGGCTCCTACAATGAGCAGTTCTTC. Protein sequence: CASSLAGSYNEQFF.

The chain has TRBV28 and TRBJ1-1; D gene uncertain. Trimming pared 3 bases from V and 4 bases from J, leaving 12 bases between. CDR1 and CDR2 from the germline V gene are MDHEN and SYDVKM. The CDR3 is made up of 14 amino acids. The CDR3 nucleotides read TGTGCCAGCAGTTTCGGGGAGGGAAGCACTGAAGCTTTCTTT. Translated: CASSFGEGSTEAFF.

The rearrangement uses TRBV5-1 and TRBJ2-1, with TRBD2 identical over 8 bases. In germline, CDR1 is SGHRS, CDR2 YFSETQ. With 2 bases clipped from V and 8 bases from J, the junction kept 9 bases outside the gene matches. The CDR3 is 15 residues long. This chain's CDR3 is CASSFRSGSIHEQFF. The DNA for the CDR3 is TGCGCCAGCAGCTTCCGGAGCGGGAGCATCCATGAGCAGTTCTTC.

In nucleotides, the CDR3 is TGTGCCAGCAGCCCGGTAGGACAAGAAGCTTTCTTT. Its protein product is CASSPVGQEAFF. The J gene is TRBJ1-1, the V gene TRBV11-3, with D perhaps TRBD1 (5 bases). Deletions cut 5 bases from V and 8 bases from J, with 12 bases between. The CDR3 totals 12 residues. CDR1 and CDR2 from the germline V gene are SGHNT and YENEEA.

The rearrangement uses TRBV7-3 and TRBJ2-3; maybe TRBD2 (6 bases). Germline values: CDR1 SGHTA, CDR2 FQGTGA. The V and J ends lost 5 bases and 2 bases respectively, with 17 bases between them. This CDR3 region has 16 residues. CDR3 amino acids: CASSRGSGGTTDTQYF. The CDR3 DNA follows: TGTGCCAGCAGCCGGGGGAGCGGCGGAACCACAGATACGCAGTATTTT.

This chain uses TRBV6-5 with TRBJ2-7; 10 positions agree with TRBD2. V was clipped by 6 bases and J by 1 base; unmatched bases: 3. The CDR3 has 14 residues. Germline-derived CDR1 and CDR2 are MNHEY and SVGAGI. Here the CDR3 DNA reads TGTGCCAGCAGCAGACTAGCGGGTTCCTACGAGCAGTACTTC. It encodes CASSRLAGSYEQYF.

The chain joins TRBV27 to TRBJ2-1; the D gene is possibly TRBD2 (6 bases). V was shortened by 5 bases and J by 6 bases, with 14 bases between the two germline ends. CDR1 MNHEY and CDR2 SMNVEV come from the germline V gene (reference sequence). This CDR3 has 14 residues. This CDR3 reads CASSVRDGRNEQFF. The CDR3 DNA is TGTGCCAGCAGTGTGCGGGACGGCCGCAATGAGCAGTTCTTC.

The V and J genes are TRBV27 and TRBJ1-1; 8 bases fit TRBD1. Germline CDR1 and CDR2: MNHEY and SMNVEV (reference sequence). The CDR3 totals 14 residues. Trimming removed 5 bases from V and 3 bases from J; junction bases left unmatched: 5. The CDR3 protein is CASSPRTGHTEAFF. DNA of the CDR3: TGTGCCAGCAGTCCAAGGACAGGGCACACTGAAGCTTTCTTT.

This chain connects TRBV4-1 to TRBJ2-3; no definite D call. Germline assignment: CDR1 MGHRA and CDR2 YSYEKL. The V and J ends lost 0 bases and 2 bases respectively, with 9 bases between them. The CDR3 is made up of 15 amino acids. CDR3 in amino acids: CASSQDQRVTDTQYF. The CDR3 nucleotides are TGCGCCAGCAGCCAAGATCAAAGGGTCACAGATACGCAGTATTTT.

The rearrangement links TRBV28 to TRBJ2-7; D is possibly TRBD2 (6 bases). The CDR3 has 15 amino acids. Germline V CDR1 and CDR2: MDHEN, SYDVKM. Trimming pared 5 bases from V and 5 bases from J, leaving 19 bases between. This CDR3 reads CASSTFSGPPDEQYF. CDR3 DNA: TGTGCCAGCAGTACCTTTAGCGGACCCCCCGACGAGCAGTACTTC.

CDR3 in DNA: TGTGCCAGTAGTATAGGTGCTAGCGGTAGTTACAATGAGCAGTTCTTC. This translates into CASSIGASGSYNEQFF. The rearrangement links TRBV19 to TRBJ2-1; 7 positions match TRBD2. With 1 base clipped from V and 4 bases from J, the junction kept 7 bases outside the gene matches. From germline, CDR1 is LNHDA and CDR2 SQIVND (reference sequence). The CDR3 runs to 16 residues. Full variable domain (missing parts from reference TRBV19 and TRBJ2-1): DGGITQSPKYLFRKEGQNVTLSCEQNLNHDAMYWYRQDPGQGLRLIYYSQIVNDFQKGDIAEGYSVSREKKESFPLTVTSAQKNPTAFYLCASSIGASGSYNEQFFGPGTRLTVL.